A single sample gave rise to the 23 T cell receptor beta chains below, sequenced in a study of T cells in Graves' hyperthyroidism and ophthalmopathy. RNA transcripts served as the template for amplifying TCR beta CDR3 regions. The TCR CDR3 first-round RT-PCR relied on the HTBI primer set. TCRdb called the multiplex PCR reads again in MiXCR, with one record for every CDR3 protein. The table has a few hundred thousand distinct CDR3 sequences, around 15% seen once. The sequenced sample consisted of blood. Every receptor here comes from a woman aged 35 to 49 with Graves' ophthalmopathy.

In nucleotides, the CDR3 is TGTGCCAGCACCCCGGACAGGGGTTATTCACCCCTCCACTTT. Translated: CASTPDRGYSPLHF. The chain recombines TRBV2 with TRBJ1-6; TRBD1 matches 9 bases. Per germline, CDR1 SNHLY and CDR2 FYNNEI. The CDR3 runs 14 residues. J was trimmed by 8 bases and V by 7 bases; bases with no gene match: 6.

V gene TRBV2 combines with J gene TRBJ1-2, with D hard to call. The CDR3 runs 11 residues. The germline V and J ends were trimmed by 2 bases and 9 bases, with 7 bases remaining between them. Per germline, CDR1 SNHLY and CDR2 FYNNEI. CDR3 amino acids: CASSETLRYTF. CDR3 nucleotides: TGTGCCAGCAGTGAAACTTTACGCTACACCTTC.

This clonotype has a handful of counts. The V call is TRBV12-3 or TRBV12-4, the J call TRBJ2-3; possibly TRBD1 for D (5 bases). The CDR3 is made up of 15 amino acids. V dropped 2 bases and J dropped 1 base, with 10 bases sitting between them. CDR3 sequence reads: CASSLRQTRTDTQYF. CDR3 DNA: TGTGCCAGCAGTTTACGACAGACCCGCACAGATACGCAGTATTTT.

CDR3 in amino acids: CASSSRGRGSRDNEQFF. CDR3 nucleotide sequence: TGTGCCAGCAGCTCCCGCGGGAGGGGGAGTAGAGACAATGAGCAGTTCTTC. This chain connects TRBV7-3 to TRBJ2-1, with 9 bases that match TRBD2. With V trimmed by 4 bases and J by 5 bases, 12 bases remained unmatched. Germline loops: CDR1 SGHTA, CDR2 FQGTGA. The CDR3 loop spans 17 amino acids.

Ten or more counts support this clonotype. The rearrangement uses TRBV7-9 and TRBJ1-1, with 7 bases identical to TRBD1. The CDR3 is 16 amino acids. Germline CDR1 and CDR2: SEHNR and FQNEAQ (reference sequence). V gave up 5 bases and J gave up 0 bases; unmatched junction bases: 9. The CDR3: CASSPKTGTVNTEAFF. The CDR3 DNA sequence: TGTGCCAGCAGCCCTAAAACCGGGACAGTGAACACTGAAGCTTTCTTT.

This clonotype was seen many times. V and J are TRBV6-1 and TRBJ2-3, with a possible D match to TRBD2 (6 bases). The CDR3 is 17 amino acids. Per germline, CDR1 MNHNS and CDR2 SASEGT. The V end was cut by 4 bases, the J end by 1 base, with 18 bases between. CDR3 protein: CASSGGLVGTRTDTQYF. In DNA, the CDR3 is TGTGCCAGCAGTGGCGGCCTAGTCGGGACTCGCACAGATACGCAGTATTTT.

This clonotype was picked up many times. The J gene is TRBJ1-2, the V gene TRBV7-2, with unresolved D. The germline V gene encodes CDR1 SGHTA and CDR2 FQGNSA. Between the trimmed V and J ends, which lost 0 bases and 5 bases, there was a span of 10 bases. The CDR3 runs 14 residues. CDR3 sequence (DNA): TGTGCCAGCAGCTTAGCGGGCAGCTGGTATGGCTACACCTTC. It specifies CASSLAGSWYGYTF. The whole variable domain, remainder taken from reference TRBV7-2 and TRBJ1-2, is GAGVSQSPSNKVTEKGKDVELRCDPISGHTALYWYRQSLGQGLEFLIYFQGNSAPDKSGLPSDRFSAERTGGSVSTLTIQRTQQEDSAVYLCASSLAGSWYGYTFGSGTRLTVV.

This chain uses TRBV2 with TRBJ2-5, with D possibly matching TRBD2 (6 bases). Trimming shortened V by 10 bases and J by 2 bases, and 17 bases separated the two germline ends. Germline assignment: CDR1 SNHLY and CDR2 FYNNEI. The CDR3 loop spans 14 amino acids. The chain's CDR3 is CAISGGDDQETQYF. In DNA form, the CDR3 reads TGTGCCATCAGCGGCGGGGATGATCAAGAGACCCAGTACTTC.

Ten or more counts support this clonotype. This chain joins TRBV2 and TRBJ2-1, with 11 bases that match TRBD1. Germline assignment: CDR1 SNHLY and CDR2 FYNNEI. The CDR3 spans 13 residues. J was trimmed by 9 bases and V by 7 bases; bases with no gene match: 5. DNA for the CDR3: TGTGCCAGCATAGGACAGGGGGCAGCTGAGCAGTTCTTC. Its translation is CASIGQGAAEQFF.

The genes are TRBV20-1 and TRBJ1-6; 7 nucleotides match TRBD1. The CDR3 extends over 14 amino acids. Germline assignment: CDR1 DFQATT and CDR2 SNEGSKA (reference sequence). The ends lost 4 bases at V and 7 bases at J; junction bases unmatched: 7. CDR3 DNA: TGCAGTGCTAAGCCGGGACAGTCGAATTCACCCCTCCACTTT. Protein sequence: CSAKPGQSNSPLHF.

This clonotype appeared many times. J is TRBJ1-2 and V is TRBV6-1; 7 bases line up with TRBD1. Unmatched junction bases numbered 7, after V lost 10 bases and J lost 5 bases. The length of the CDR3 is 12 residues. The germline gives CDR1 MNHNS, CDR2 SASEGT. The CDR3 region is CAIRTGPYGYTF. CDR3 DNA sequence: TGTGCCATCAGGACAGGACCTTATGGCTACACCTTC.

CDR3 bases: TGTGCCAGCAGCGTTTCAGGGTTATTCTCAGATACGCAGTATTTT. This codes for CASSVSGLFSDTQYF. The V and J genes are TRBV9 and TRBJ2-3, with D possibly matching TRBD1 (5 bases). Germline values: CDR1 SGDLS, CDR2 YYNGEE. Trimming shortened V by 2 bases and J by 4 bases, and 14 bases separated the two germline ends. The CDR3 covers 15 residues.

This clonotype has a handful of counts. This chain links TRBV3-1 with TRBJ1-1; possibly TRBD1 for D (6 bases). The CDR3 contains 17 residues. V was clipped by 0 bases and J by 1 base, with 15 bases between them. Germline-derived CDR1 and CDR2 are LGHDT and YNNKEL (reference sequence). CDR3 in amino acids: CASSQDGRGAGNTEAFF. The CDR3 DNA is TGTGCCAGCAGCCAAGATGGGCGGGGGGCTGGGAACACTGAAGCTTTCTTT.

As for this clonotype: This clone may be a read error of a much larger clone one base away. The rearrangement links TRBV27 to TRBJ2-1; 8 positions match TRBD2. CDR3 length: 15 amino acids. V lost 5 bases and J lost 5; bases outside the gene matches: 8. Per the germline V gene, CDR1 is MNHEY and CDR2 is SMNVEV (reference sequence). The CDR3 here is CASSDPTSVNNEQFF. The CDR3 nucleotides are TGTGCCAGCAGTGACCCGACTAGCGTGAACAATGAGCAGTTCTTC.

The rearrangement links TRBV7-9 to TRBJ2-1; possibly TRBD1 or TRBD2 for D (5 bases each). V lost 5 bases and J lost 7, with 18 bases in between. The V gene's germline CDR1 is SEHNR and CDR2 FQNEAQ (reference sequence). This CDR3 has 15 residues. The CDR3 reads CASSPPGTWGNEQFF. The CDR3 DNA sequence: TGTGCCAGCAGCCCACCCGGGACCTGGGGGAATGAGCAGTTCTTC.

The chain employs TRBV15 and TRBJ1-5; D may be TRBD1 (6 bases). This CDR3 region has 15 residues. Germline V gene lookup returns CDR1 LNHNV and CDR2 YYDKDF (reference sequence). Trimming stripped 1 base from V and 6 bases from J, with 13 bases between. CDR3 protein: CATSRGGGAVQPQHF. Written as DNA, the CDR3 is TGTGCCACCAGCAGAGGCGGGGGGGCTGTTCAGCCCCAGCATTTT.

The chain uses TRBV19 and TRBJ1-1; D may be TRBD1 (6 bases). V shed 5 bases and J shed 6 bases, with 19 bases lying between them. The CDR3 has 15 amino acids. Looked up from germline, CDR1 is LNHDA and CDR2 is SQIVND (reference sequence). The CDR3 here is CASSAYQGRSSEAFF. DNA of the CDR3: TGTGCCAGTAGTGCATACCAGGGGAGGAGTTCTGAAGCTTTCTTT.

Here the CDR3 DNA reads TGTGCCAGCTCACTTACGGAGGATCTAGGCGCTAACTATGGCTACACCTTC. Amino acids: CASSLTEDLGANYGYTF. This chain joins TRBV18 and TRBJ1-2, with D unresolved. The germline gives CDR1 KGHSH, CDR2 LQKENI. V was cut by 4 bases and J by 0 bases, with 18 bases left in between. The CDR3 is 17 residues long.

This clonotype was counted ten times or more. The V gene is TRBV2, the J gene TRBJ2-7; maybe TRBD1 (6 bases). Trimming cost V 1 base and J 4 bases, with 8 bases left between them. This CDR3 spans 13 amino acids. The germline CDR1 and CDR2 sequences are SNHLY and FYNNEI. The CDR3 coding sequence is TGTGCCAGCAGTGAAGGGACAGAGTACGAGCAGTACTTC. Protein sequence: CASSEGTEYEQYF. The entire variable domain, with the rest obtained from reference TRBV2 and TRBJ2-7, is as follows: EPEVTQTPSHQVTQMGQEVILRCVPISNHLYFYWYRQILGQKVEFLVSFYNNEISEKSEIFDDQFSVERPDGSNFTLKIRSTKLEDSAMYFCASSEGTEYEQYFGPGTRLTVT.

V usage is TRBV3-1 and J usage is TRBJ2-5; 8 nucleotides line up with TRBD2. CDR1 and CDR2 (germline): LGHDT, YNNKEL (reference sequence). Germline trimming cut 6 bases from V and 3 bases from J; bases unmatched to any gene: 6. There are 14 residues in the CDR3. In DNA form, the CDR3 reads TGTGCCAGCAGTTACAATAGCGGGGAAGAGACCCAGTACTTC. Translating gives CASSYNSGEETQYF.

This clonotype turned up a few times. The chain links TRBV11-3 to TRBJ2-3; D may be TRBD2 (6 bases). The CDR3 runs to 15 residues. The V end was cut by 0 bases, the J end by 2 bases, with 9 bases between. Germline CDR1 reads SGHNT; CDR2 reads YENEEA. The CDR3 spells CASSLEGTHTDTQYF. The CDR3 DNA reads TGTGCCAGCAGCTTAGAGGGGACTCACACAGATACGCAGTATTTT. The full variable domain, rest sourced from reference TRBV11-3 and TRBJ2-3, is EAGVVQSPRYKIIEKKQPVAFWCNPISGHNTLYWYLQNLGQGPELLIRYENEEAVDDSQLPKDRFSAERLKGVDSTLKIQPAELGDSAVYLCASSLEGTHTDTQYFGPGTRLTVL.

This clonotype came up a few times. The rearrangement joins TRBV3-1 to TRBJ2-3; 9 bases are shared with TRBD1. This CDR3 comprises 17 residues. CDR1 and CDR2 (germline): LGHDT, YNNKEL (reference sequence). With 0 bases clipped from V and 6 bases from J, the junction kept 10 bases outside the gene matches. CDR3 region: CASSQDSTGGVEDTQYF. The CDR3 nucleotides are TGTGCCAGCAGCCAAGATTCGACAGGGGGTGTTGAGGATACGCAGTATTTT.

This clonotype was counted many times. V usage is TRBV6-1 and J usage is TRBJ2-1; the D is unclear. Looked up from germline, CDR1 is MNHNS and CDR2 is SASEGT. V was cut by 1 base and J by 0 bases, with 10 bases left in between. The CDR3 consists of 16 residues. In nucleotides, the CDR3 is TGTGCCAGCAGTGAAGGTTCCTCCCGCTCCTACAATGAGCAGTTCTTC. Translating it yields CASSEGSSRSYNEQFF.